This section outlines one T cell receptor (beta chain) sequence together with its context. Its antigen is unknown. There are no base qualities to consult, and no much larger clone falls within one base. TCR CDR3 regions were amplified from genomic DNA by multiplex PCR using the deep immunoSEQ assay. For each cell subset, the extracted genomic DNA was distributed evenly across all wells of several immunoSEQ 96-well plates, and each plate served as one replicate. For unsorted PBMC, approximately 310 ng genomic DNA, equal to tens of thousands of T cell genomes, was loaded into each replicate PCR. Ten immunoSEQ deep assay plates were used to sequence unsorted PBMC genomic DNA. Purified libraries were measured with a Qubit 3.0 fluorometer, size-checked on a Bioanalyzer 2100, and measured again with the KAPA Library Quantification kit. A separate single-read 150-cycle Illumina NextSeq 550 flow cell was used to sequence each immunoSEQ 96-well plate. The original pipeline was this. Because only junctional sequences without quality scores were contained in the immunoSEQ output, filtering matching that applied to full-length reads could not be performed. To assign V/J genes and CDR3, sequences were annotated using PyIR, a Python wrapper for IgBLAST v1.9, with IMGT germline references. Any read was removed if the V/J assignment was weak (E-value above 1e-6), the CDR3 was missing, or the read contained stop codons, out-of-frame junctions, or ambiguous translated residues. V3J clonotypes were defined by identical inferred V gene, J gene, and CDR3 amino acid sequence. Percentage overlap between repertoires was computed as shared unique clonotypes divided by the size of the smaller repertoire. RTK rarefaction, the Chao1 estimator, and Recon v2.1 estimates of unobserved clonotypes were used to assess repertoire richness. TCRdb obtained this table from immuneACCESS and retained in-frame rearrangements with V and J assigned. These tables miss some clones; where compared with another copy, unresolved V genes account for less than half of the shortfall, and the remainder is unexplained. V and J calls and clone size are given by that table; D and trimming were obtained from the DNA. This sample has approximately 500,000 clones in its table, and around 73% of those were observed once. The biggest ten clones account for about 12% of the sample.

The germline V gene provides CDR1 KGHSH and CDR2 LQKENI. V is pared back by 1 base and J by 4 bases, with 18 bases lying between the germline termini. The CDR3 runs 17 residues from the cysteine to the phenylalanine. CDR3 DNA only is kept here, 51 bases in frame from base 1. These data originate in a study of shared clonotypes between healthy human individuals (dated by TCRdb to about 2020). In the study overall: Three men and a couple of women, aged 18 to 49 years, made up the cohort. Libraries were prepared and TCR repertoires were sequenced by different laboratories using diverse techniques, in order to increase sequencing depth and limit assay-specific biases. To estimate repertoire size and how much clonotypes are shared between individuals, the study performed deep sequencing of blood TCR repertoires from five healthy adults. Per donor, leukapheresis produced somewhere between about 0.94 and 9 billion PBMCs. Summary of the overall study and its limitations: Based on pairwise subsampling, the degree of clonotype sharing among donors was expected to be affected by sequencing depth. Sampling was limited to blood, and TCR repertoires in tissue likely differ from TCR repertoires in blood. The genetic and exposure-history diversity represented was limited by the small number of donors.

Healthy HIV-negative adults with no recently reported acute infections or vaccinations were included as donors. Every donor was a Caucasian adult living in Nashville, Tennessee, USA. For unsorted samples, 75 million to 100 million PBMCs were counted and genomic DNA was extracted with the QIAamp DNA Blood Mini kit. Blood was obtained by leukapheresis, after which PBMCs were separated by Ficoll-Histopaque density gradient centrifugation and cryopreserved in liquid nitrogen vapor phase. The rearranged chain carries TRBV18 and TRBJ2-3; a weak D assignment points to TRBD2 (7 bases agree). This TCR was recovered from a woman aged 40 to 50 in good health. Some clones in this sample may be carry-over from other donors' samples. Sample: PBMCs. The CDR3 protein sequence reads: CASSPLLGEGEADTQYF. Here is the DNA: TGTGCCAGCTCACCACTTTTAGGGGAGGGGGAGGCAGATACGCAGTATTTT.